Below, 32 T cell receptor beta chains from the same sample are listed, as sequenced in a study of shared clonotypes between healthy human individuals. TCRdb's copy holds only in-frame clones and misses some; the assay was immunoSEQ multiplex PCR. The sample carries over a million clones, more than 95% recorded once. The sequencing input was naive CD4+ T cells sorted from blood. Indicated subset: CD45RA+ positively selected. Receptors were obtained from a young man in good health.

The V gene is TRBV7-9, the J gene TRBJ2-7; tentatively, D is TRBD1 (6 bases). This CDR3 is 14 amino acids long. V lost 0 bases and J 2 bases, leaving 8 bases between the germline ends. From germline, CDR1 is SEHNR and CDR2 FQNEAQ (reference sequence). The CDR3 bases are TGTGCCAGCAGCTTAGCCGGGACAACCTACGAGCAGTACTTC. It codes for CASSLAGTTYEQYF. Full variable domain (remainder filled in from reference TRBV7-9 and TRBJ2-7): DTGVSQNPRHKITKRGQNVTFRCDPISEHNRLYWYRQTLGQGPEFLTYFQNEAQLEKSRLLSDRFSAERPKGSFSTLEIQRTEQGDSAMYLCASSLAGTTYEQYFGPGTRLTVT.

The chain carries TRBV5-1 and TRBJ2-4; D is possibly TRBD1 (5 bases). This CDR3 contains 14 residues. The germline V gene encodes CDR1 SGHRS and CDR2 YFSETQ. Trimming cost V 4 bases and J 5 bases, with 13 bases left between them. In nucleotides, the CDR3 is TGCGCCAGCAGCCTCAGGGTTGGCGAAAACATTCAGTACTTC. Its protein is CASSLRVGENIQYF.

The table lists this clone with a few counts. This chain connects TRBV25-1 to TRBJ1-2; no firm D call. Trimming cost V 5 bases and J 2 bases, with 9 bases left between them. CDR3 size: 13 residues. Germline CDR1 is MGHDK and CDR2 is SYGVNS. The CDR3 sequence: CASSLAGNYGYTF. CDR3 DNA sequence: TGTGCCAGCAGTCTGGCCGGCAACTATGGCTACACCTTC.

CDR3: CASTPTLAGGPYEQFF. CDR3 DNA: TGTGCCAGTACGCCTACACTAGCGGGAGGGCCTTATGAGCAGTTCTTC. J is TRBJ2-1 and V is TRBV19; 13 bases align to TRBD2. Germline CDR1 LNHDA, CDR2 SQIVND (reference sequence). The junction had 11 bases not matched to a gene; V was cut back by 7 bases and J by 8 bases. This CDR3 region has 16 residues.

J is TRBJ2-3 and V is TRBV19, with D uncertain. Trimming took off 9 bases at V and 2 bases at J, with 12 bases between the two ends. CDR3 length: 13 residues. CDR1 is LNHDA, CDR2 SQIVND, per germline (reference sequence). CDR3 in DNA: TGTGCCAGCAAGTCCTACAACACAGATACGCAGTATTTT. Translating it yields CASKSYNTDTQYF.

This chain uses TRBV7-8 with TRBJ1-1; D gene ambiguous. The CDR3 covers 15 residues. The ends were cut back, 5 bases at V and 0 bases at J, with 13 bases in the middle. Germline CDR1 is SGHVS and CDR2 is FQNEAQ. The DNA of the CDR3 is TGTGCCAGCAGCCACGGACGGATCATGAACACTGAAGCTTTCTTT. It yields the protein CASSHGRIMNTEAFF.

The chain carries TRBV6-1 and TRBJ2-2, with D tentatively TRBD2 (5 bases). The CDR3 totals 13 residues. Trimming took off 7 bases at V and 6 bases at J, with 12 bases between the two ends. Germline CDR1 MNHNS, CDR2 SASEGT. CDR3 DNA sequence: TGTGCCAGCACAACTAGGTTTCCCGGGGAGCTGTTTTTT. Translating gives CASTTRFPGELFF.

This clone was seen once. The chain combines TRBV19 with TRBJ2-3; 10 bases agree with TRBD2. V was pared by 7 bases and J by 1 base, with 5 bases of the junction left unmatched. The CDR3 is 15 residues long. CDR1 LNHDA and CDR2 SQIVND come from the germline V gene (reference sequence). CDR3 residues: CASIGSGRGTDTQYF. The CDR3 bases are TGTGCCAGTATCGGAAGCGGGAGGGGCACAGATACGCAGTATTTT.

V usage is TRBV10-3 and J usage is TRBJ2-7; 8 positions agree with TRBD2. V trimming: 1 base; J trimming: 4 bases; junction bases outside the gene matches: 6. CDR3 length equals 15 residues. CDR1 is ENHRY and CDR2 is SYGVKD in the germline V gene. CDR3 amino acids: CAISELAGGRYEQYF. CDR3 in DNA: TGTGCCATCAGTGAGTTGGCGGGAGGCCGGTACGAGCAGTACTTC.

The chain recombines TRBV2 with TRBJ2-1; D ambiguous. There are 16 residues in the CDR3. Trimming took off 7 bases at V and 6 bases at J, with 22 bases between the two ends. CDR1 is SNHLY and CDR2 is FYNNEI in the germline V gene. The DNA of the CDR3 is TGTGCCAGCACCCCCCCCCGAAGCGACAACCCCAATGAGCAGTTCTTC. Amino acids: CASTPPRSDNPNEQFF.

The chain employs TRBV29-1 and TRBJ2-3, with 9 nucleotides matching TRBD1. Looked up from germline, CDR1 is SQVTM and CDR2 is ANQGSEA. This CDR3 comprises 12 residues. J gave up 4 bases and V 6 bases, and 2 bases lay outside the gene matches. The CDR3 DNA follows: TGCAGCGTGGGACAGGGTGCAGATACGCAGTATTTT. Residues: CSVGQGADTQYF.

The chain has TRBV5-1 and TRBJ2-5, with 10 bases fitting TRBD1. V trimming: 4 bases; J trimming: 3 bases; junction bases outside the gene matches: 6. Looked up from germline, CDR1 is SGHRS and CDR2 is YFSETQ. The CDR3 loop spans 15 amino acids. The CDR3: CASSPGTGVEETQYF. The CDR3 DNA follows: TGCGCCAGCAGCCCCGGGACAGGGGTCGAAGAGACCCAGTACTTC. The full variable domain, completed using reference TRBV5-1 and TRBJ2-5, is KAGVTQTPRYLIKTRGQQVTLSCSPISGHRSVSWYQQTPGQGLQFLFEYFSETQRNKGNFPGRFSGRQFSNSRSEMNVSTLELGDSALYLCASSPGTGVEETQYFGPGTRLLVL.

The chain has TRBV20-1 and TRBJ2-5; the D is unclear. Germline V gene data show CDR1 as DFQATT and CDR2 as SNEGSKA (reference sequence). V lost 0 bases and J lost 5, with 4 bases in between. The CDR3 length is 11 residues. In DNA form, the CDR3 reads TGCAGTGCTAGAGATGCGGAGACCCAGTACTTC. It translates to CSARDAETQYF.

The J gene is TRBJ2-3, the V gene TRBV29-1; the match to TRBD2 covers 14 bases. The V segment lost 6 bases and the J segment 5 bases; nucleotides outside the gene matches: 1. Germline V gives CDR1 SQVTM, CDR2 ANQGSEA. CDR3 length: 13 residues. The CDR3 here is CSVGTSGRDTQYF. The CDR3 coding sequence is TGCAGCGTGGGGACTAGCGGGAGAGATACGCAGTATTTT.

The CDR3 DNA reads as TGTGCCAGCAGCGGGAGAAATGGCTACACCTTC. The encoded protein is CASSGRNGYTF. The V gene is TRBV9, the J gene TRBJ1-2; D unresolved. The germline V and J ends were trimmed by 3 bases and 6 bases, with 6 bases remaining between them. The CDR3 consists of 11 residues. Germline CDR1 reads SGDLS; CDR2 reads YYNGEE.

The chain has TRBV11-3 and TRBJ1-1; D ambiguous. Germline V lookup: CDR1 SGHNT, CDR2 YENEEA. V gave up 0 bases and J gave up 1 base, with 6 bases separating them. The CDR3 sequence is 14 residues long. The CDR3 protein is CASSLDSQNTEAFF. The CDR3 coding sequence is TGTGCCAGCAGCTTAGACAGTCAGAACACTGAAGCTTTCTTT. The entire variable domain, with the rest obtained from reference TRBV11-3 and TRBJ1-1, is as follows: EAGVVQSPRYKIIEKKQPVAFWCNPISGHNTLYWYLQNLGQGPELLIRYENEEAVDDSQLPKDRFSAERLKGVDSTLKIQPAELGDSAVYLCASSLDSQNTEAFFGQGTRLTVV.

As concerns this clone: The junction departs from germline at one end; a sequencing error may be responsible. The chain links TRBV7-9 to TRBJ2-7, with D unclear. The CDR3 is 15 amino acids. The germline V gene encodes CDR1 SEHNR and CDR2 FQNEAQ (reference sequence). The CDR3 DNA follows: TGTGCCAGCAGCTTAGAATCCCGTGGCTCCTTCGAGCAGTACTTC. This encodes CASSLESRGSFEQYF.

The rearrangement links TRBV28 to TRBJ1-2, with D unclear. CDR1 and CDR2 from the germline V gene are MDHEN and SYDVKM. Trimming took off 7 bases at V and 4 bases at J, with 16 bases between the two ends. The CDR3 has 14 residues. The CDR3 coding sequence is TGTGCCAGCACTGGTACGGGCCAATTCTATGGCTACACCTTC. Translating it yields CASTGTGQFYGYTF.

This rearrangement joins TRBV7-2 to TRBJ2-7, with TRBD1 matching 7 bases. This CDR3 is built from 13 residues. V lost 4 bases and J lost 11; bases outside the gene matches: 11. Germline values: CDR1 SGHTA, CDR2 FQGNSA. The CDR3 nucleotides read TGTGCCAGCAGCTCACGTACAGGGGATCGGAAGTACTTC. It specifies CASSSRTGDRKYF. The full variable domain, its missing parts supplied by reference TRBV7-2 and TRBJ2-7, is GAGVSQSPSNKVTEKGKDVELRCDPISGHTALYWYRQSLGQGLEFLIYFQGNSAPDKSGLPSDRFSAERTGGSVSTLTIQRTQQEDSAVYLCASSSRTGDRKYFGPGTRLTVT.

V gene TRBV10-3 combines with J gene TRBJ2-7, with 9 bases fitting TRBD2. CDR3 length equals 14 residues. The germline gives CDR1 ENHRY, CDR2 SYGVKD. The V and J ends lost 0 bases and 3 bases, in that order; junction bases with no gene match: 0. The CDR3 protein is CAISESSGSYEQYF. The CDR3 DNA reads TGTGCCATCAGTGAGTCTAGCGGGAGCTACGAGCAGTACTTC.

The J gene is TRBJ2-7, the V gene TRBV14; a weak D match, TRBD2 (6 bases). The CDR3 is 13 amino acids. CDR1 is SGHDN and CDR2 is FVKESK in the germline V gene. Deletions cut 0 bases from V and 6 bases from J, with 9 bases between. CDR3 amino acids: CASSQDHGSEQYF. The CDR3 coding sequence is TGTGCCAGCAGCCAAGATCACGGGAGCGAGCAGTACTTC. Complete variable domain (other parts from reference TRBV14 and TRBJ2-7): EAGVTQFPSHSVIEKGQTVTLRCDPISGHDNLYWYRRVMGKEIKFLLHFVKESKQDESGMPNNRFLAERTGGTYSTLKVQPAELEDSGVYFCASSQDHGSEQYFGPGTRLTVT.

This chain joins TRBV5-1 and TRBJ2-3; tentative D call: TRBD1 (6 bases). CDR3 length: 17 residues. V lost 4 bases and J lost 0, with 18 bases in between. Germline V gives CDR1 SGHRS, CDR2 YFSETQ. CDR3 DNA: TGCGCCAGCAGCCCAACAACAGGGTTGTTTAGCACAGATACGCAGTATTTT. This gives the protein CASSPTTGLFSTDTQYF.

This clone was picked up a small number of times. The genes are TRBV7-2 and TRBJ2-5, with D possibly matching TRBD1 (6 bases). The CDR3 is 14 amino acids. Germline V gene lookup returns CDR1 SGHTA and CDR2 FQGNSA. With 5 bases removed from V and 3 bases from J, the gap between germline ends came to 13 bases. In DNA form, the CDR3 reads TGTGCCAGCAGCAGCGCGTACAGGGAAGAGACCCAGTACTTC. It codes for CASSSAYREETQYF.

The sample holds one count of this clone. The sample has other DNA sequences that encode this CDR3 too. This chain connects TRBV11-3 to TRBJ2-2, with D uncertain. Germline CDR1 reads SGHNT; CDR2 reads YENEEA. V lost 1 base to trimming and J lost 5 bases, with 2 bases between them. This CDR3 has 12 residues. This chain's CDR3 is CASSLGTGELFF. In DNA form, the CDR3 reads TGTGCCAGCAGCTTAGGGACCGGGGAGCTGTTTTTT.

The chain joins TRBV2 to TRBJ1-1, with 8 positions matching TRBD1. The V gene end was trimmed by 6 bases and the J gene end by 6 bases; junction bases not matched to a gene: 6. This CDR3 has 13 residues. Germline-derived CDR1 and CDR2 are SNHLY and FYNNEI. The CDR3 DNA reads TGTGCCAGCAGGGGGGACAGGTTCGCTGAAGCTTTCTTT. Translating gives CASRGDRFAEAFF.

This chain connects TRBV6-5 to TRBJ2-2; D gene unclear. The CDR3 covers 16 residues. The germline gives CDR1 MNHEY, CDR2 SVGAGI. V gave up 0 bases and J gave up 4 bases, with 12 bases separating them. In DNA, the CDR3 is TGTGCCAGCAGTTACTCGTCGAGTGTCGGCACCGGGGAGCTGTTTTTT. Translating gives CASSYSSSVGTGELFF.

The V call is TRBV10-2, the J call TRBJ2-7, with D unclear. Germline assignment: CDR1 WSHSY and CDR2 SAAADI. This CDR3 comprises 12 residues. V lost 6 bases and J lost 2, with 8 bases in between. CDR3 region: CASRGSPYEQYF. CDR3 DNA: TGCGCCAGCAGGGGCTCGCCCTACGAGCAGTACTTC.

The gene calls are TRBV5-1 and TRBJ2-7, with D tentatively TRBD1 (6 bases). Trimming stripped 5 bases from V and 3 bases from J, with 18 bases between. Germline V lookup: CDR1 SGHRS, CDR2 YFSETQ. This CDR3 contains 15 residues. The CDR3 nucleotides are TGCGCCAGCAGTCCGGACAGATCCTTGAGCTACGAGCAGTACTTC. This codes for CASSPDRSLSYEQYF.

This rearrangement joins TRBV27 to TRBJ2-2; tentative D call: TRBD2 (6 bases). Germline assignment: CDR1 MNHEY and CDR2 SMNVEV (reference sequence). V lost 11 bases, J lost 3 bases, and 16 bases lay in between. CDR3 length equals 14 residues. CDR3: CAVARRGYTGELFF. CDR3 DNA: TGTGCCGTCGCCCGACGGGGGTACACCGGGGAGCTGTTTTTT.

V gene TRBV20-1 combines with J gene TRBJ2-1; D gene ambiguous. CDR3 size: 11 residues. The germline gives CDR1 DFQATT, CDR2 SNEGSKA (reference sequence). V was shortened by 0 bases and J by 15 bases, with 12 bases between the two germline ends. The CDR3 bases are TGCAGTGCTAGAGATGAACCCGCGAGGTTCTTC. This gives the protein CSARDEPARFF.

The chain couples TRBV27 to TRBJ2-7; 11 bases line up with TRBD2. V lost 3 bases, J lost 6 bases, and 4 bases stayed unmatched. Germline values: CDR1 MNHEY, CDR2 SMNVEV (reference sequence). CDR3 length equals 14 residues. The DNA of the CDR3 is TGTGCCAGCAGTTTTCTAGCGGGAGGCGTCGAGCAGTACTTC. As protein: CASSFLAGGVEQYF.

V gene TRBV7-9 combines with J gene TRBJ2-5; no clear D gene. The CDR3 has 15 residues. Germline CDR1 and CDR2: SEHNR and FQNEAQ (reference sequence). V lost 0 bases and J lost 1, with 9 bases in between. The CDR3 bases are TGTGCCAGCAGCTTAGCGGGGTTCGTCCAAGAGACCCAGTACTTC. This sequence encodes CASSLAGFVQETQYF. Full variable domain (missing parts from reference TRBV7-9 and TRBJ2-5): DTGVSQNPRHKITKRGQNVTFRCDPISEHNRLYWYRQTLGQGPEFLTYFQNEAQLEKSRLLSDRFSAERPKGSFSTLEIQRTEQGDSAMYLCASSLAGFVQETQYFGPGTRLLVL.